A selection of T cell receptor beta chains follows, all from one sample in a study of control samples from healthy donors and cancer patients. Method: immunoSEQ multiplex PCR; TCRdb's copy keeps in-frame clones and lacks some. In the table there are approximately 70,000 clones, 84% of which are singletons. Sequencing was carried out using blood. The receptor source for this set is a man aged 45-65 years in good health. CDR3s include the opening cysteine and the closing phenylalanine or tryptophan. D genes are given only for firm matches. Clone size is not always given. Where it is, it says once, few, many or a class for expanded clones.

TRBJ2-1 | - | - | TRBV7-9 | TGTGCCAGCAGCTATTTCTCAGGAGGAGGCTACAATGAGCAGTTCTTC | CASSYFSGGGYNEQFF
TRBJ1-1 | - | - | TRBV7-8 | TGTGCCAGCAGCATTCAAGGGCTGAACACTGAAGCTTTCTTT | CASSIQGLNTEAFF
TRBJ2-7 | - | TRBD1 | TRBV4-1 | TGCGCCAGCAGCCAAGGACAGGGGGCTGACTACGAGCAGTACTTC | CASSQGQGADYEQYF
TRBJ1-2 | - | - | TRBV12-2 | TGTGCAAGTCGCTTAGTGACAGCAAACTATGGCTACACCTTC | CASRLVTANYGYTF
TRBJ2-7 | once | TRBD2 | TRBV5-1 | TGCGCCAGCAGCTTGGCCCAGGGACTAGCGGCCCCCTACGAGCAGTACTTC | CASSLAQGLAAPYEQYF
TRBJ1-2 | - | - | TRBV6-1 | TGTGCCAGCAGTGACCCCGCCGGGGGGCTGTCAACCTTC | CASSDPAGGLSTF
TRBJ2-7 | - | TRBD2 | TRBV4-2 | TGTGCCAGCAGCCCCCGGGGCGGGAGAGCCGAGCAGTACTTC | CASSPRGGRAEQYF
TRBJ2-7 | - | - | TRBV6-5 | TGTGCCAGCAGTTACTTTCACGAGCAGTACTTC | CASSYFHEQYF
TRBJ2-2 | - | - | TRBV7-2 | TGTGCCAGCAGCTCTGGGGGGGGCAGGACCGGGGAGCTGTTTTTT | CASSSGGGRTGELFF
TRBJ2-7 | - | TRBD1 | TRBV11-2 | TGTGCCAGCAGCCACGGGCCGGGACAGGGGAGGAACGAGCAGTACTTC | CASSHGPGQGRNEQYF
TRBJ2-1 | - | - | TRBV5-4 | TGTGCCAGCAGCTACGCGATACGTAACTCCTACAATGAGCAGTTCTTC | CASSYAIRNSYNEQFF
TRBJ2-1 | - | - | TRBV7-2 | TGTGCCAGCAGCCTCGGGTCGAGGGGTCAGAATGAGCAGTTCTTC | CASSLGSRGQNEQFF
TRBJ1-2 | - | - | TRBV28 | TGTGCCAGCAGGTCACAGGGCGAATACTATGGCTACACCTTC | CASRSQGEYYGYTF
TRBJ2-1 | - | TRBD1 | TRBV12-3/TRBV12-4 | TGTGCCAGCAGCCGACAGGGGAATGAGCAGTTCTTC | CASSRQGNEQFF
TRBJ2-2 | once | TRBD1 | TRBV6-6 | TGTGCCAGCAGTTACCGACAGGGGGGAAGCACCGGGGAGCTGTTTTTT | CASSYRQGGSTGELFF
TRBJ1-2 | - | - | TRBV19 | TGTGCCACCTGCCGGGACCCAACTTACTATGGCTACACCTTC | CATCRDPTYYGYTF
TRBJ1-2 | few | - | TRBV19 | TGTGCCAGTACCCCCAGAGGGCTTAACTATGGCTACACCTTC | CASTPRGLNYGYTF
TRBJ2-3 | - | - | TRBV6-2/TRBV6-3 | TGTGCCAGCAGTTACCCGGGGCTTAGGGCCACAGATACGCAGTATTTT | CASSYPGLRATDTQYF
TRBJ1-1 | - | - | TRBV28 | TGTGCCAGCAGTTTATTGGGGGCTGAAGCTTTCTTT | CASSLLGAEAFF
TRBJ1-4 | - | TRBD1 | TRBV6-4 | TGTGCCAGCAGGAGGGACAGGGGAAATGAAAAACTGTTTTTT | CASRRDRGNEKLFF
TRBJ2-1 | - | - | TRBV3-1/TRBV3-2 | TGTGCCAGCAGCCGCATGAGGGGAAGCTCCTACAATGAGCAGTTCTTC | CASSRMRGSSYNEQFF
TRBJ1-2 | - | TRBD1 | TRBV4-3 | TGCGCCAGCAGCCGCCAGGGGGGTACCTATGGCTACACCTTC | CASSRQGGTYGYTF
TRBJ2-1 | - | - | TRBV19 | TGTGCCAGTAGTGCCCCGGGATACCCCTACAATGAGCAGTTCTTC | CASSAPGYPYNEQFF
TRBJ2-1 | - | - | TRBV5-1 | TGCGCCAGCAGCTTGCTGACGGGTGAGCAGTTCTTC | CASSLLTGEQFF
TRBJ2-7 | - | - | TRBV7-9 | TGTGCCAGCAGCTTAGCGGGGACATCAGCCTACGAGCAGTACTTC | CASSLAGTSAYEQYF